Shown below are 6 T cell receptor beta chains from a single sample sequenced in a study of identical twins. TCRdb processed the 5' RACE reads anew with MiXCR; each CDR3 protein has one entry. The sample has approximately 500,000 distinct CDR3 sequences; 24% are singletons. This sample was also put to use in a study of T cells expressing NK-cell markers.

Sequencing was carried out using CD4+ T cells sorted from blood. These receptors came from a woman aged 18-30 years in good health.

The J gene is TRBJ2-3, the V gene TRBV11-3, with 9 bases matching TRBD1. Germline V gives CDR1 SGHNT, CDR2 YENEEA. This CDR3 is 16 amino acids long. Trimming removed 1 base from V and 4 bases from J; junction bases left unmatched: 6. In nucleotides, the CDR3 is TGTGCCAGCAGCTTAGGGGCGGGACAGGGAGCAGATACGCAGTATTTT. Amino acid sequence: CASSLGAGQGADTQYF.

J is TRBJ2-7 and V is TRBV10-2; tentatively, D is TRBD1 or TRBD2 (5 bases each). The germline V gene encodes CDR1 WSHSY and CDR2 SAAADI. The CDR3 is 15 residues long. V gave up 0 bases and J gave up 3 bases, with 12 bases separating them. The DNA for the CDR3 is TGCGCCAGCAGTGAGTCGGGACGTCGTGGCTACGAGCAGTACTTC. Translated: CASSESGRRGYEQYF.

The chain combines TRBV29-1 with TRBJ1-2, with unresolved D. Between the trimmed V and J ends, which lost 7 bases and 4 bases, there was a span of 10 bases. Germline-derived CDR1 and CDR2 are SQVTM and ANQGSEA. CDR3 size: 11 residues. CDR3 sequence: CSGLEIYGYTF. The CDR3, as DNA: TGCAGCGGACTCGAAATCTATGGCTACACCTTC.

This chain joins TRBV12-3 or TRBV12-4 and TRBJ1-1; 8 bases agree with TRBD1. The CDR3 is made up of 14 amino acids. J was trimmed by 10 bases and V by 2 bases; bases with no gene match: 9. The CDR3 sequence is CASSLIGQGIAAFF. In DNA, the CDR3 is TGTGCCAGCAGTTTAATCGGACAGGGAATAGCAGCTTTCTTT.

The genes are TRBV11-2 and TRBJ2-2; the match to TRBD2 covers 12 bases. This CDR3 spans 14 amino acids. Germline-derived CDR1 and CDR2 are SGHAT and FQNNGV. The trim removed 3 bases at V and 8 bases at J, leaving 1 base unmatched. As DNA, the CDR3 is TGTGCCAGCAGCTTCGGACTAGCGGGAGGGGAGCTGTTTTTT. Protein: CASSFGLAGGELFF.

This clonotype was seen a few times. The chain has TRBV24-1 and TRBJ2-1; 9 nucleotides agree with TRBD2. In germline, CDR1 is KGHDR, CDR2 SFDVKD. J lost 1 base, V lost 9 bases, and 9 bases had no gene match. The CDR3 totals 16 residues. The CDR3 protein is CATVTSGLKSYNEQFF. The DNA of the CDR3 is TGTGCCACCGTGACTAGCGGATTAAAGTCCTACAATGAGCAGTTCTTC.